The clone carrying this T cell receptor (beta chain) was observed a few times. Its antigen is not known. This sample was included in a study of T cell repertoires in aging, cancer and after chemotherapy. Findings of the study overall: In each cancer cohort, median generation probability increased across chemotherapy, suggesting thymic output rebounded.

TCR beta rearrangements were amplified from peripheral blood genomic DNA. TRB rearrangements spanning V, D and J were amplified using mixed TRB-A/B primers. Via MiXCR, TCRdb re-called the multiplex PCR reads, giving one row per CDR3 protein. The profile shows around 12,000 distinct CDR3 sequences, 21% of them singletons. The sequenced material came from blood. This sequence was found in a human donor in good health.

The CDR3 DNA follows: TGTGCCAGCAGCAGCAGTTTATCGGATAGGACAGGGCTTGAAAAACTGTTTTTT. Translation gives CASSSSLSDRTGLEKLFF. The chain links TRBV12-3 or TRBV12-4 to TRBJ1-4; 8 nucleotides line up with TRBD1. Germline trimming cut 6 bases from V and 7 bases from J; bases unmatched to any gene: 19. The CDR3 totals 18 residues.